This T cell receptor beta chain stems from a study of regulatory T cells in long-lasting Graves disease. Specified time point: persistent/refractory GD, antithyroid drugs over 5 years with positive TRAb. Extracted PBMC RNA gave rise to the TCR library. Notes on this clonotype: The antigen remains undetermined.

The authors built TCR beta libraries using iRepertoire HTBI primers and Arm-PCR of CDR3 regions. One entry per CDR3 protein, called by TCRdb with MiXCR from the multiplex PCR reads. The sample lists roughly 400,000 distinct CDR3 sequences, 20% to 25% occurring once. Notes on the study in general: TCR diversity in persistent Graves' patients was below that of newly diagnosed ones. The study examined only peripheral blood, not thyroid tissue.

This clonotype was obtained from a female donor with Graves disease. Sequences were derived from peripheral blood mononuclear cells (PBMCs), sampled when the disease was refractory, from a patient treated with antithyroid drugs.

CDR3 in amino acids: CSARDSGNIQYF. In nucleotides, the CDR3 is TGCAGTGCTCGGGACTCAGGAAACATTCAGTACTTC. The chain uses TRBV20-1 and TRBJ2-4; tentative D call: TRBD2 (6 bases). The CDR3 is made up of 12 amino acids. Per the germline V gene, CDR1 is DFQATT and CDR2 is SNEGSKA (reference sequence). Trimming stripped 5 bases from V and 6 bases from J, with 11 bases between.